This entry features one TCR beta chain sequence. No antigen is known for it. This entry comes from a study of T cells in Graves' hyperthyroidism and ophthalmopathy. Lactation, pregnancy, other autoimmune disease or uncontrolled infection excluded patients. Diagnosis rested on symptoms, serum thyroxine and TRAb, thyroid ultrasound, and orbital computed tomography. Study-wide results and limits: Stable hyperthyroidism was separated from ophthalmopathy by a model based on 13 V-J features.

RNA transcripts were the template for amplifying TCR beta CDR3 regions. A first-round RT-PCR of the TCR CDR3 used the HTBI primer set. TCRdb reprocessed the multiplex PCR reads via MiXCR and lists one record per CDR3 protein. The table records around 700,000 distinct CDR3 sequences, roughly 20% of them present only once. The TCR was taken from a woman aged 45-65 years with Graves' hyperthyroidism that later progressed to Graves' ophthalmopathy. Sequenced input: blood.

The CDR3 loop reads CASSPTGPSTDTQYF. CDR3 bases: TGTGCCAGCAGCCCGACAGGGCCTAGCACAGATACGCAGTATTTT. This sequence joins TRBV6-4 and TRBJ2-3; TRBD1 aligns across 7 bases. Germline V gene sequence: CDR1 MRHNA, CDR2 SNTAGT. The CDR3 spans 15 residues. The trim removed 6 bases at V and 0 bases at J, leaving 6 bases unmatched.